This TCR beta chain is from a study of metastatic and nonmetastatic thyroid tumors (dated by TCRdb to about 2020). In the study overall: For patients with malignant and with benign thyroid disease, the researchers compared repertoires between peripheral blood samples and tumor or nodule tissue samples.

Worth noting for this clone: Its antigen is unknown. The junction differs from germline at one of its ends, possibly a read error.

None of the patients had been given any treatment before thyroid surgery. Patient clinical samples collected from about 2012 to 2019 were retrospectively analysed using T-cell receptor beta sequencing. General findings and caveats noted by the study authors: TCR beta diversity was reported as significantly higher in malignant tumors than in benign nodules, in both blood and tumor samples.

Library preparation employed PCR. Sequencing relied on an Illumina HiSeq 4000. High-throughput sequencing was used to profile the CDR3 region of the TCR beta-chain in every patient. The authors' analysis ran thus. The researchers built a classifier to tell apart papillary thyroid cancer patients with distant metastasis, based on CDR3 differences among clinicopathological groups. Repertoire diversity was assessed with the Shannon index, and tumor-blood repertoire similarity with the Morisita-Horn index. TCRdb redid the processing of the public reads, applying fastp at Q25 and MiXCR, and retained in-frame beta chains. In this record, the V and J calls reflect TCRdb's handling and not the investigators' own analysis. Recorded for this sample are about 8,400 clones; roughly 31% of them occurred a single time. The ten biggest clones cover around 21% of the sample. The germline V gene provides CDR1 MNHEY and CDR2 SVGEGT. Reading from cysteine to phenylalanine, the CDR3 counts 16 amino acids. Kept here is only the CDR3 DNA, which spans 48 bases and is read in frame from base 1.

The V and J genes are TRBV6-2 or TRBV6-3 and TRBJ2-6, with TRBD1 identical over 9 junction bases. The sequence derives from a female donor with papillary thyroid cancer or a benign thyroid nodule (not recorded which). Some clones in this sample may be carry-over from other donors' samples. The sequenced material came from tumor tissue. The DNA reads TGTGCCAGCAGTCCTACAGGGGGCTCTGGGGCCAACGTCCTGACCTTC. Its protein product is CASSPTGGSGANVLTF.